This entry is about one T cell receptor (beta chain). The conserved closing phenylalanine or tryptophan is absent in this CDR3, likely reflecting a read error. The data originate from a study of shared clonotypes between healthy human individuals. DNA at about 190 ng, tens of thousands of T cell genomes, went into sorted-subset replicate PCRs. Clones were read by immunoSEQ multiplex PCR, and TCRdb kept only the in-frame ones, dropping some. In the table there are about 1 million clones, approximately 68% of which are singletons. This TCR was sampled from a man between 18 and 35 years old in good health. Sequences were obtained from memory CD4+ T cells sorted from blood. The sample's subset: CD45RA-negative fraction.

The CDR3 DNA is TGCGCCAGCAGCGAAAAGGGGCCAGCTTTCCTT. This translates into CASSEKGPAFL. The chain uses TRBV5-1 and TRBJ1-1, with a possible D match to TRBD1 (5 bases). V was cut by 4 bases and J by 10 bases, with 11 bases left in between. Germline CDR1 SGHRS, CDR2 YFSETQ. The CDR3 covers 11 residues.